The following is a T cell receptor beta chain sequence with its context. Antigen unknown. This sample stems from a study of post-analysis software for immune sequencing data. This CDR3 is built from 12 residues. V dropped 6 bases and J dropped 4 bases, with 12 bases sitting between them. The germline CDR1 and CDR2 sequences are DFQATT and SNEGSKA (reference sequence). Researchers reported that TCR beta cDNA libraries carried unique molecular identifiers. TCRdb re-analysed the PCR reads in MiXCR, keeping a single row per CDR3 protein. The sample contains about 770,000 distinct CDR3 sequences, roughly 46% of which appear only once. Study-wide findings and caveats: Multiple sclerosis was associated with a significant reduction in normalized Chao1 diversity relative to controls. Batch-matched samples strongly co-clustered by F measure. The study found TRBV5-6, TRBV5-1 and TRBV20-1 among 4 or 5 TRBV segments more frequent in patients than controls.

Sequenced: blood. The TCR originated in a girl between 5 and 17 years old with multiple sclerosis. V usage is TRBV20-1 and J usage is TRBJ1-2; the D gene is possibly TRBD1 (6 bases). The CDR3 nucleotides are TGCAGTGCCGGGGGGGCTCTCTATGGCTACACCTTC. Translation gives CSAGGALYGYTF.